Each of the 28 T cell receptor beta chains below was sequenced from the same sample in a study of identifying expanded T cells in peripheral blood. The method was immunoSEQ multiplex PCR; TCRdb's version includes in-frame clones alone and lacks a portion of them. The sample has 110,000 or so clones; 88% are singletons. Sample: blood. These receptors all come from a person aged 18 to 75 in good health.

The J gene is TRBJ2-5, the V gene TRBV9; 9 bases line up with TRBD1. CDR1 and CDR2 (germline): SGDLS, YYNGEE. J lost 6 bases, V lost 0 bases, and 6 bases had no gene match. This CDR3 is 15 amino acids long. The CDR3: CASSVEGGQGQTQYF. CDR3 bases: TGTGCCAGCAGCGTAGAAGGGGGACAGGGCCAGACCCAGTACTTC.

The chain uses TRBV5-4 and TRBJ2-2; D is unclear. Germline V gene sequence: CDR1 SGHNT, CDR2 YYREEE (reference sequence). V lost 4 bases, J lost 9 bases, and 13 bases lay in between. This CDR3 contains 13 residues. CDR3 loop: CASSLMVSRELFF. CDR3 coding DNA: TGTGCCAGCAGCCTCATGGTTAGCCGGGAGCTGTTTTTT.

This chain connects TRBV21-1 to TRBJ2-1; the DNA was not compared with TRBD2, the D call given in the table. TRBV21-1 is flagged as a pseudogene. CDR3 size: 14 residues. The CDR3 here is CASSTKSSSNEQFF. The CDR3 DNA follows: TGTGCCAGCAGCACTAAGTCCTCCTCCAATGAGCAGTTCTTC.

The chain has TRBV6-5 and TRBJ2-5; 8 bases fit TRBD1. V gave up 5 bases and J gave up 3 bases; unmatched junction bases: 5. In germline, CDR1 is MNHEY, CDR2 SVGAGI. The CDR3 totals 14 residues. CDR3 nucleotide sequence: TGTGCCAGCAGTCCAAGGACAGGGAAAGAGACCCAGTACTTC. It codes for CASSPRTGKETQYF.

The genes are TRBV9 and TRBJ2-3; weak D call: TRBD1 (6 bases). The CDR3 is 16 amino acids. V was pared by 4 bases and J by 1 base, with 16 bases between. The germline gives CDR1 SGDLS, CDR2 YYNGEE. The CDR3 DNA reads TGTGCCAGCAGCCCCCAGGTGGGGGCCGGCACAGATACGCAGTATTTT. It specifies CASSPQVGAGTDTQYF. The variable domain in full, with the rest retrieved from reference TRBV9 and TRBJ2-3, is DSGVTQTPKHLITATGQRVTLRCSPRSGDLSVYWYQQSLDQGLQFLIQYYNGEERAKGNILERFSAQQFPDLHSELNLSSLELGDSALYFCASSPQVGAGTDTQYFGPGTRLTVL.

V usage is TRBV28 and J usage is TRBJ1-4; 8 nucleotides match TRBD1. Trimming removed 5 bases from V and 3 bases from J; junction bases left unmatched: 2. Germline V CDR1 and CDR2: MDHEN, SYDVKM. The CDR3 runs to 14 residues. The CDR3 nucleotides are TGTGCCAGCAGTCACAGGGGGTCTAATGAAAAACTGTTTTTT. It is translated as CASSHRGSNEKLFF.

J is TRBJ2-1 and V is TRBV6-6, with 8 bases identical to TRBD1. Germline V gene lookup returns CDR1 MNHNY and CDR2 SVGAGI (reference sequence). J was trimmed by 5 bases and V by 1 base; bases with no gene match: 7. This CDR3 has 16 amino acids. The CDR3 region has the DNA TGTGCCAGCAGTTACTTTGGCGGGACAGGCGACAATGAGCAGTTCTTC. Protein product: CASSYFGGTGDNEQFF.

The CDR3 region is CSAVYLDTQYF. DNA of the CDR3: TGCAGTGCTGTTTATTTAGATACGCAGTATTTT. The chain combines TRBV20-1 with TRBJ2-3; no clear D. CDR3 length equals 11 residues. The germline V gene encodes CDR1 DFQATT and CDR2 SNEGSKA (reference sequence). V lost 5 bases, J lost 5 bases, and 8 bases lay in between.

The V call is TRBV19, the J call TRBJ2-6; D is unresolved. CDR3 length equals 14 residues. The germline V gene has CDR1 LNHDA and CDR2 SQIVND (reference sequence). Trimming removed 8 bases from V and 2 bases from J, with 10 bases in between. Here the CDR3 reads CASGPLTGANVLTF. In nucleotides, the CDR3 is TGTGCCAGTGGCCCGCTTACTGGGGCCAACGTCCTGACTTTC.

This chain connects TRBV27 to TRBJ1-3; D uncertain. Trimming removed 8 bases from V and 1 base from J, with 3 bases in between. CDR3 length: 11 residues. CDR1 and CDR2 (germline): MNHEY, SMNVEV (reference sequence). CDR3 DNA: TGTGCCAGCTCTTCTGGAAACACCATATATTTT. Residues: CASSSGNTIYF.

The CDR3 sequence is CASSEGGQPGHF. CDR3 sequence (DNA): TGTGCCAGCAGTGAAGGGGGACAGCCAGGGCACTTT. The chain links TRBV6-1 to TRBJ1-6; 7 nucleotides match TRBD1. There are 12 residues in the CDR3. The V gene end was trimmed by 1 base and the J gene end by 19 bases; junction bases not matched to a gene: 7. Germline V gene data show CDR1 as MNHNS and CDR2 as SASEGT.

V usage is TRBV7-2 and J usage is TRBJ1-4; 7 bases match TRBD1. This CDR3 is 13 amino acids long. V dropped 11 bases and J dropped 3; count of bases not matched to a gene: 6. Germline V gene sequence: CDR1 SGHTA, CDR2 FQGNSA. CDR3 in DNA: TGTGCCGTCCAGGGACAGCCTAATGAAAAACTGTTTTTT. It is translated as CAVQGQPNEKLFF.

The rearrangement joins TRBV18 to TRBJ1-5; TRBD1 is a possible D gene (5 bases). Germline CDR1 is KGHSH and CDR2 is LQKENI. The ends were cut back, 6 bases at V and 4 bases at J, with 7 bases in the middle. The CDR3 totals 12 residues. CDR3 coding DNA: TGTGCCAGCTCTCCAGGGAATCAGCCCCAGCATTTT. Translated, it gives CASSPGNQPQHF.

This chain connects TRBV30 to TRBJ2-1; TRBD2 agrees at 7 bases. V was clipped by 0 bases and J by 11 bases; unmatched bases: 1. Germline V gene sequence: CDR1 GTSNPN, CDR2 SVGIG (reference sequence). The CDR3 has 11 amino acids. The CDR3 loop reads CAWSVLAKQFF. In DNA form, the CDR3 reads TGTGCCTGGAGTGTACTAGCGAAGCAGTTCTTC. The full variable domain, its missing parts supplied by reference TRBV30 and TRBJ2-1, is SQTIHQWPATLVQPVGSPLSLECTVEGTSNPNLYWYRQAAGRGLQLLFYSVGIGQISSEVPQNLSASRPQDRQFILSSKKLLLSDSGFYLCAWSVLAKQFFGPGTRLTVL.

This chain connects TRBV6-6 to TRBJ2-1, with D unclear. CDR3 length equals 16 residues. Germline V gives CDR1 MNHNY, CDR2 SVGAGI (reference sequence). Deletions cut 6 bases from V and 5 bases from J, with 20 bases between. Here the CDR3 DNA reads TGTGCCAGCAGAGGTTTGGGCAGGCGTTCGAACAATGAGCAGTTCTTC. This encodes CASRGLGRRSNNEQFF.

This rearrangement joins TRBV29-1 to TRBJ2-3; D remains unclear. The germline gives CDR1 SQVTM, CDR2 ANQGSEA. The CDR3 is made up of 12 amino acids. Trimming took 7 bases from V and 0 from J, leaving 8 bases between them. CDR3 residues: CSATASTDTQYF. The CDR3 region has the DNA TGCAGCGCCACAGCCAGCACAGATACGCAGTATTTT.

About this clone: The sample has other DNA sequences that encode this CDR3 too. This sequence joins TRBV5-1 and TRBJ2-3; D unclear. The germline V gene encodes CDR1 SGHRS and CDR2 YFSETQ. Trimming stripped 0 bases from V and 0 bases from J, with 8 bases between. This CDR3 is 15 amino acids long. The chain's CDR3 is CASSLGLASTDTQYF. CDR3 sequence (DNA): TGCGCCAGCAGCTTGGGGCTTGCTAGCACAGATACGCAGTATTTT. Filled out from reference TRBV5-1 and TRBJ2-3, the complete variable domain reads KAGVTQTPRYLIKTRGQQVTLSCSPISGHRSVSWYQQTPGQGLQFLFEYFSETQRNKGNFPGRFSGRQFSNSRSEMNVSTLELGDSALYLCASSLGLASTDTQYFGPGTRLTVL.

CDR3 protein: CASSPTGATDTQYF. The CDR3, as DNA: TGCGCCAGCAGCCCGACAGGAGCCACAGATACGCAGTATTTT. The chain uses TRBV4-1 and TRBJ2-3; maybe TRBD1 (6 bases). V lost 4 bases and J 2 bases, leaving 10 bases between the germline ends. The CDR3 runs 14 residues. CDR1 is MGHRA and CDR2 is YSYEKL in the germline V gene.

This sequence joins TRBV9 and TRBJ2-1; the match to TRBD1 covers 8 bases. CDR1 is SGDLS and CDR2 is YYNGEE in the germline V gene. J lost 8 bases, V lost 4 bases, and 11 bases had no gene match. The CDR3 extends over 15 amino acids. The DNA for the CDR3 is TGTGCCAGCAGCCTAATGGACAGGGAAAGGGATGAGCAGTTCTTC. This encodes CASSLMDRERDEQFF.

The rearrangement links TRBV7-2 to TRBJ1-2, with 9 bases aligning to TRBD1. V was pared by 6 bases and J by 6 bases, with 5 bases of the junction left unmatched. CDR3 length: 13 residues. Germline V CDR1 and CDR2: SGHTA, FQGNSA. The CDR3 coding sequence is TGTGCCAGCAGTCTACAGGGGGCCCATGGCTACACCTTC. Its translation: CASSLQGAHGYTF.

The chain carries TRBV5-1 and TRBJ2-7; 14 bases match TRBD2. The CDR3 spans 15 residues. J gave up 5 bases and V 3 bases, and 4 bases lay outside the gene matches. Germline loops: CDR1 SGHRS, CDR2 YFSETQ. In DNA, the CDR3 is TGCGCCAGCAGCTCCGGGACTAGCGGGAGTGACGAGCAGTACTTC. It encodes CASSSGTSGSDEQYF. Full variable domain (rest looked up from reference TRBV5-1 and TRBJ2-7): KAGVTQTPRYLIKTRGQQVTLSCSPISGHRSVSWYQQTPGQGLQFLFEYFSETQRNKGNFPGRFSGRQFSNSRSEMNVSTLELGDSALYLCASSSGTSGSDEQYFGPGTRLTVT.

This clone has only one observation. The chain joins TRBV5-4 to TRBJ1-4; D might be TRBD1 (5 bases). Between the trimmed V and J ends, which lost 0 bases and 5 bases, there was a span of 14 bases. From germline, CDR1 is SGHNT and CDR2 YYREEE (reference sequence). This CDR3 has 16 amino acids. The CDR3 is CASSLGLGQGNEKLFF. The CDR3, as DNA: TGTGCCAGCAGCTTGGGTTTGGGGCAAGGGAATGAAAAACTGTTTTTT. The full variable domain, its missing parts supplied by reference TRBV5-4 and TRBJ1-4, is ETGVTQSPTHLIKTRGQQVTLRCSSQSGHNTVSWYQQALGQGPQFIFQYYREEENGRGNFPPRFSGLQFPNYSSELNVNALELDDSALYLCASSLGLGQGNEKLFFGSGTQLSVL.

The chain joins TRBV4-1 to TRBJ2-2; D unresolved. Germline V lookup: CDR1 MGHRA, CDR2 YSYEKL. V was pared by 6 bases and J by 0 bases, with 11 bases between. This CDR3 has 15 amino acids. The CDR3 loop is CASRVGNANTGELFF. The CDR3 bases are TGCGCCAGCAGAGTGGGGAACGCGAACACCGGGGAGCTGTTTTTT.

The chain uses TRBV5-1 and TRBJ2-7, with 7 bases matching TRBD2. The CDR3 consists of 15 residues. V gave up 4 bases and J gave up 4 bases; unmatched junction bases: 11. Per the germline V gene, CDR1 is SGHRS and CDR2 is YFSETQ. As DNA, the CDR3 is TGCGCCAGCAGCGGGGGAGGGACTGAGGCTTACGAGCAGTACTTC. This encodes CASSGGGTEAYEQYF. The complete variable domain, with remaining parts taken from reference TRBV5-1 and TRBJ2-7, reads KAGVTQTPRYLIKTRGQQVTLSCSPISGHRSVSWYQQTPGQGLQFLFEYFSETQRNKGNFPGRFSGRQFSNSRSEMNVSTLELGDSALYLCASSGGGTEAYEQYFGPGTRLTVT.

This clone was detected only once. The chain carries TRBV11-1 and TRBJ2-5; TRBD2 matches at 8 bases. The V gene end was trimmed by 1 base and the J gene end by 5 bases; junction bases not matched to a gene: 3. Looked up from germline, CDR1 is SGHAT and CDR2 is FQDESV (reference sequence). The CDR3 consists of 14 residues. CDR3 protein: CASSLESSGETQYF. CDR3 DNA: TGTGCCAGCAGCTTAGAGTCTAGCGGGGAGACCCAGTACTTC.

V and J are TRBV6-6 and TRBJ1-5, with 9 bases aligning to TRBD1. Germline CDR1 MNHNY, CDR2 SVGAGI (reference sequence). This CDR3 comprises 14 residues. V trimming: 5 bases; J trimming: 6 bases; junction bases outside the gene matches: 5. CDR3 residues: CASSREGQGQPQHF. The CDR3 coding sequence is TGTGCCAGCAGTCGCGAGGGACAGGGTCAGCCCCAGCATTTT.

This chain links TRBV7-2 with TRBJ1-1, with no clear D. The ends were cut back, 1 base at V and 7 bases at J, with 4 bases in the middle. Germline V CDR1 and CDR2: SGHTA, FQGNSA. The CDR3 is made up of 11 amino acids. The CDR3 sequence is CASSLDFEAFF. CDR3 nucleotide sequence: TGTGCCAGCAGCTTAGATTTTGAAGCTTTCTTT.

This sequence joins TRBV28 and TRBJ2-7; 7 nucleotides align to TRBD1. The germline V gene encodes CDR1 MDHEN and CDR2 SYDVKM. The CDR3 runs to 13 residues. V lost 6 bases, J lost 2 bases, and 4 bases stayed unmatched. The CDR3 here is CASRTGTAYEQYF. DNA of the CDR3: TGTGCCAGCAGAACCGGGACAGCCTACGAGCAGTACTTC.